The following is a TCR beta chain sequence with its context. Its antigen is still unknown. Base-call qualities are not available, and no considerably larger clone is one nucleotide away. Each donor gave one peripheral blood draw, averaging roughly 100 mL, which was collected into heparinised tubes. Using a panel that included CD45RO, CCR7, CD25, CD127, CD95 and CD27, naive, central memory, regulatory and stem cell-like memory CD4+ T cells were sorted on a BD FACSAria II. Purity was above 95% for every sorted population. PBMCs were isolated immediately by Lymphoprep density gradient centrifugation and stained directly without culture. Samples were stained and sorted in pairs, with one healthy donor and one patient per experiment, so that batch effects were minimized. The CDR3 has 14 amino acids, counting the end cysteine and phenylalanine. CDR3 DNA only is kept here, 42 bases in frame from base 1. CDR1 and CDR2 were assigned from the germline V gene as ENHRY and SYGVKD. V and J lose 1 base and 5 bases, and a span of 12 bases separates them.

The entire amount of isolated RNA was reverse transcribed using the High Capacity cDNA Reverse Transcription Kit, so the sequenced TCRB transcripts were expressed ones. Deep immunoSEQ sequencing was applied to naive, central memory and regulatory T cell samples, giving an average of roughly 3.5 million total reads per sample. After sorted cells were lysed in RLT buffer, RNA was extracted with DNase-treated RNeasy Micro or Mini kits, with the choice depending on cell number. To prevent cross-contamination, every cell subset was processed on its own, while patient and healthy donor samples were processed together. The immunoSEQ multiplex PCR was used to amplify TCRB sequences from cDNA, generating 87-bp fragments that spanned the CDR3 region. Sequencing of the amplicons was done on the Illumina HiSeq platform. In the source study's methods: Synthetic template baselines were used to correct PCR bias computationally, reads within Hamming distance 2 were collapsed together, and singletons that could not be merged were discarded. Reads were aligned to IMGT to assign V, D and J genes, CDR3 length, and insertions or deletions at six rearrangement sites. Within each subset, clonotype counts were normalized to the number of sorted cells before true diversity and Gini coefficients were calculated with the tcR R package. The overlap coefficient, calculated on TCRB nucleotide sequences, was used to measure repertoire sharing. As a proxy for the pre-selection repertoire, out-of-frame TCRB sequences from naive cells were analyzed. As stored in TCRdb, this immuneACCESS dataset retains in-frame rearrangements with V and J assigned. A fraction of the clones does not appear; measured against another copy, unresolved V genes explain less than half of the discrepancy, and the remainder lacks a known reason. The V and J calls and clone size come from that table; D and trimming were worked out from the DNA. The sample contains about 620,000 clones, around 15% of them found a single time. Of the sample, 0.09% to 0.095% is held by the ten largest clones.

The data were taken from a study of beta chain features in type 1 diabetes (dated by TCRdb to the late 2010s). Background for the entire study: Patients and healthy donors did not differ in mean age, gender distribution, total cell number or subset yield. In the study, recently diagnosed type 1 diabetes patients and matched healthy donors were compared on the TCRB repertoires of their sorted circulating CD4+ T cell subsets. Whereas all 30 or so donors provided naive and central memory subsets, regulatory and stem cell-like memory subsets were isolated from just 8 patients and about 8 healthy donors. Across all samples, fewer than 110,000,000 sorted cells were examined, and cell number per subset correlated strongly with RNA yield. Study-level results and caveats: A moderate but significant shortening of TCRB CDR3 length was observed in type 1 diabetes patients in all four CD4+ subsets. At VDJ recombination sites, patients with type 1 diabetes made fewer insertions and deleted more nucleotides, a pattern implying thymic rearrangement abnormalities. Naive, central memory and regulatory TCRB repertoires appeared to be more similar among patients than among healthy donors. Because the HLA sub-analyses included only small numbers of individuals, any influence of HLA type on TCRB rearrangement was left unresolved. PCR may preferentially amplify shorter templates, but because patient and control samples were amplified and corrected together, any resulting skew would affect both groups equally. Because cDNA was sequenced instead of genomic DNA, activated cells with high expression could be over-represented, although the groups did not differ in activation or CD3 levels.

The sequence joins TRBV10-3 to TRBJ2-7; the D gene may be TRBD1 or TRBD2, since each aligns over 5 bases. Sequencing was done on a sample of naive CD4+ T cells from blood. The cell subset or site tag for this specimen amounts to: true naive CD4+ T cells. This TCR was recovered from a man aged 18-30 years in good health. The nucleotides read TGTGCCATCAGTGAGTGGGGGAGCGTCCACGAGCAGTACTTC. It translates as CAISEWGSVHEQYF.